A selection of T cell receptor beta chains follows, all from one sample in a study of preoperative IRX-2 immunotherapy in early breast cancer. Clones were read by immunoSEQ multiplex PCR, and TCRdb kept only the in-frame ones, dropping some. Of around 62,000 clones in the sample, roughly 95% are singletons; the top ten hold under 2%. Sampling was done from a patient treated with IRX-2 immunotherapy. The receptors come from a human donor with breast cancer. Both conserved end residues are part of each CDR3. Each record gives: clone size, J gene, V gene, D gene, CDR3 protein, CDR3 DNA. The D gene is left open where the match is weak. Rows give clone size only sometimes, using once, few, many, or a class for an expanded clone.

size: .; J: TRBJ1-2; V: TRBV6-5; D: .; CDR3: CASTGLSHGYTF; DNA: TGTGCCAGCACTGGTTTGAGTCATGGCTACACCTTC
size: .; J: TRBJ2-5; V: TRBV19; D: .; CDR3: CASSPGAGWEETQYF; DNA: TGTGCCAGTAGTCCTGGGGCAGGGTGGGAAGAGACCCAGTACTTC
size: .; J: TRBJ2-7; V: TRBV7-2; D: .; CDR3: CASTKRTNKGGEQYF; DNA: TGTGCCAGCACCAAGAGGACCAATAAAGGCGGGGAGCAGTACTTC
size: .; J: TRBJ2-3; V: TRBV29-1; D: TRBD1; CDR3: CSVEGLTGVDTQYF; DNA: TGCAGCGTTGAAGGTCTAACAGGGGTAGATACGCAGTATTTT
size: .; J: TRBJ2-7; V: TRBV27; D: TRBD2; CDR3: CASSSQLARSSYEQYF; DNA: TGTGCCAGCAGTTCCCAACTAGCGCGGAGCTCCTACGAGCAGTACTTC
size: .; J: TRBJ2-5; V: TRBV4-2; D: TRBD2; CDR3: CASSQVSAGGPRETQYF; DNA: TGTGCCAGCAGCCAAGTTTCAGCGGGAGGGCCCCGAGAGACCCAGTACTTC
size: .; J: TRBJ1-5; V: TRBV5-4; D: .; CDR3: CASSLGGPDSNQPQHF; DNA: TGTGCCAGCAGCTTGGGGGGGCCAGATAGCAATCAGCCCCAGCATTTT
size: .; J: TRBJ1-2; V: TRBV7-2; D: .; CDR3: CASSFSRGGAVNYGYTF; DNA: TGTGCCAGCAGCTTCTCCCGTGGGGGCGCAGTCAACTATGGCTACACCTTC
size: .; J: TRBJ2-5; V: TRBV29-1; D: .; CDR3: CSVDRNQETQYF; DNA: TGCAGCGTTGACAGGAACCAAGAGACCCAGTACTTC
size: .; J: TRBJ2-7; V: TRBV4-1; D: .; CDR3: CASSQGEQYF; DNA: TGCGCCAGCAGCCAGGGGGAGCAGTACTTC
size: .; J: TRBJ2-1; V: TRBV25-1; D: .; CDR3: CASSGGLSGEQFF; DNA: TGTGCCAGCAGTGGGGGTCTCTCGGGTGAGCAGTTCTTC
size: .; J: TRBJ2-1; V: TRBV29-1; D: TRBD2; CDR3: CSVDSSGGNNEQFF; DNA: TGCAGCGTTGACTCTAGCGGGGGGAACAATGAGCAGTTCTTC
size: .; J: TRBJ1-1; V: TRBV11-2; D: TRBD1; CDR3: CASSSVRGQGTEAFF; DNA: TGTGCCAGCAGCTCCGTCAGGGGGCAGGGCACTGAAGCTTTCTTT
size: .; J: TRBJ1-1; V: TRBV19; D: .; CDR3: CASSVDRRHTEAFF; DNA: TGTGCCAGTAGTGTCGACAGGCGACACACTGAAGCTTTCTTT
size: .; J: TRBJ1-5; V: TRBV7-2; D: .; CDR3: CASSLGPPGDGQPQHF; DNA: TGTGCCAGCAGCTTAGGGCCGCCGGGGGACGGACAGCCCCAGCATTTT
size: .; J: TRBJ1-2; V: TRBV2; D: TRBD1; CDR3: CASSEGTGGYYDGYTF; DNA: TGTGCCAGCAGTGAAGGGACAGGGGGCTATTACGATGGCTACACCTTC
size: .; J: TRBJ1-4; V: TRBV4-3; D: TRBD1; CDR3: CASSQAHRGHGEKLFF; DNA: TGCGCCAGCAGCCAGGCCCACAGGGGGCATGGTGAAAAACTGTTTTTT
size: .; J: TRBJ2-7; V: TRBV6-5; D: .; CDR3: CASSYQASTSSEQYF; DNA: TGTGCCAGCAGCTACCAGGCTTCTACGAGCTCCGAGCAGTACTTC
size: .; J: TRBJ2-7; V: TRBV18; D: TRBD1; CDR3: CASSPTGTGAYEQYF; DNA: TGTGCCAGCTCCCCGACCGGGACAGGGGCTTACGAGCAGTACTTC
size: .; J: TRBJ2-1; V: TRBV7-3; D: .; CDR3: CASSRDKGSHNEQFF; DNA: TGTGCCAGCAGCCGTGACAAGGGTTCCCACAATGAGCAGTTCTTC
size: .; J: TRBJ2-1; V: TRBV19; D: TRBD2; CDR3: CASKYGRAYNEQFF; DNA: TGTGCCAGTAAATACGGGAGGGCCTACAATGAGCAGTTCTTC
size: few; J: TRBJ2-7; V: TRBV5-6; D: .; CDR3: CASSPPRRSYEQYF; DNA: TGTGCCAGCAGCCCTCCCCGTCGCTCCTACGAGCAGTACTTC
size: .; J: TRBJ2-7; V: TRBV7-2; D: .; CDR3: CASSFNGRSAALEQYF; DNA: TGTGCCAGCAGCTTTAATGGGAGGTCAGCGGCTCTCGAGCAGTACTTC
size: once; J: TRBJ2-7; V: TRBV5-4; D: .; CDR3: CASSPRGTGSYEQYF; DNA: TGTGCCAGCAGCCCGAGGGGGACGGGCTCCTACGAGCAGTACTTC
size: .; J: TRBJ1-2; V: TRBV28; D: TRBD1; CDR3: CASRIRPGGGTWYGYTF; DNA: TGTGCCAGCAGAATACGCCCAGGGGGCGGCACTTGGTATGGCTACACCTTC
size: .; J: TRBJ2-7; V: TRBV5-4; D: .; CDR3: CASSLEGNPHEQYF; DNA: TGTGCCAGCAGCTTAGAGGGTAACCCCCACGAGCAGTACTTC
size: once; J: TRBJ2-1; V: TRBV18; D: TRBD2; CDR3: CASSPGTSPDNEQFF; DNA: TGTGCCAGCTCACCAGGGACTAGCCCGGACAATGAGCAGTTCTTC
size: .; J: TRBJ1-5; V: TRBV5-5; D: .; CDR3: CASSLEPDKDFQPQHF; DNA: TGTGCCAGCAGCTTGGAGCCGGACAAAGATTTTCAGCCCCAGCATTTT
size: once; J: TRBJ1-5; V: TRBV7-2; D: .; CDR3: CASSLSVGVGQPQHF; DNA: TGTGCCAGCAGCTTATCTGTGGGGGTTGGTCAGCCCCAGCATTTT
size: .; J: TRBJ2-6; V: TRBV6-5; D: .; CDR3: CASSHRSSGANVLTF; DNA: TGTGCCAGCAGCCACAGAAGCTCTGGGGCCAACGTCCTGACTTTC
size: .; J: TRBJ2-7; V: TRBV2; D: .; CDR3: CASLGLSYEQYF; DNA: TGTGCCAGCCTGGGGCTTTCCTACGAGCAGTACTTC
size: .; J: TRBJ2-7; V: TRBV7-9; D: TRBD1; CDR3: CASSTHRDRIYEQYF; DNA: TGTGCCAGCAGTACACACCGGGACAGGATCTACGAGCAGTACTTC
size: once; J: TRBJ2-3; V: TRBV18; D: TRBD1; CDR3: CASSPARDRSTDTQYF; DNA: TGTGCCAGCTCACCAGCCCGGGACAGGAGCACAGATACGCAGTATTTT
size: .; J: TRBJ2-7; V: TRBV27; D: TRBD2; CDR3: CASSFLRTSYYEQYF; DNA: TGTGCCAGCAGTTTTTTAAGGACTAGCTATTACGAGCAGTACTTC
size: .; J: TRBJ1-2; V: TRBV4-1; D: .; CDR3: CASSQARLYGPKYGYTF; DNA: TGCGCCAGCAGCCAAGCACGGCTCTACGGGCCCAAATATGGCTACACCTTC
size: .; J: TRBJ2-5; V: TRBV27; D: TRBD2; CDR3: CASSLGTSGSGTQYF; DNA: TGTGCCAGCTCTCTAGGGACTAGCGGGTCGGGGACCCAGTACTTC
size: .; J: TRBJ2-5; V: TRBV7-3; D: .; CDR3: CASSYKGSGTQYF; DNA: TGTGCCAGCAGCTATAAGGGTTCCGGGACCCAGTACTTC
size: .; J: TRBJ2-3; V: TRBV11-1; D: TRBD2; CDR3: CASSRTSGGTDTQYF; DNA: TGTGCCAGCAGCCGGACTAGCGGGGGAACAGATACGCAGTATTTT
size: .; J: TRBJ2-7; V: TRBV11-3; D: TRBD1; CDR3: CASSLAQGTGLYF; DNA: TGTGCCAGCAGCTTAGCCCAGGGGACAGGGCTGTACTTC
size: .; J: TRBJ2-7; V: TRBV7-8; D: TRBD1; CDR3: CASTPDRGNEGGQYF; DNA: TGTGCCAGCACCCCTGACAGGGGAAATGAAGGAGGGCAGTACTTC
size: .; J: TRBJ1-2; V: TRBV6-4; D: .; CDR3: CAAPSGYGYTF; DNA: TGTGCCGCCCCGAGTGGGTATGGCTACACCTTC
size: .; J: TRBJ2-1; V: TRBV30; D: .; CDR3: CACAKGSLIPQDGEQFF; DNA: TGTGCCTGCGCAAAGGGGTCCCTTATCCCACAAGACGGTGAGCAGTTCTTC
size: .; J: TRBJ1-2; V: TRBV7-2; D: TRBD1; CDR3: CASSNDLTETGRGYTF; DNA: TGTGCCAGCAGTAACGACCTAACGGAGACAGGGAGAGGCTACACCTTC
size: .; J: TRBJ2-2; V: TRBV11-3; D: TRBD1; CDR3: CASSLESGTGTTGELFF; DNA: TGTGCCAGCAGCTTAGAATCCGGGACAGGGACCACCGGGGAGCTGTTTTTT
size: once; J: TRBJ1-5; V: TRBV11-3; D: .; CDR3: CASSLEDRRYNHPQHF; DNA: TGTGCCAGCAGCTTAGAGGACCGGCGATATAATCATCCCCAGCATTTT
size: .; J: TRBJ1-1; V: TRBV7-6; D: .; CDR3: CASSSRRTGYATEAFF; DNA: TGTGCCAGCAGTTCCCGACGAACAGGGTATGCCACTGAAGCTTTCTTT
size: .; J: TRBJ1-1; V: TRBV7-2; D: .; CDR3: CASSLGQGAGAFF; DNA: TGTGCCAGCAGCTTAGGGCAGGGCGCCGGAGCTTTCTTT
size: .; J: TRBJ2-5; V: TRBV5-5; D: TRBD2; CDR3: CASTLRGEETQYF; DNA: TGTGCCAGCACCCTTCGGGGGGAAGAGACCCAGTACTTC
size: .; J: TRBJ2-7; V: TRBV27; D: .; CDR3: CASRKSYEQYF; DNA: TGTGCCAGCAGAAAGTCCTACGAGCAGTACTTC
size: .; J: TRBJ1-3; V: TRBV28; D: .; CDR3: CASSFSGAVRTGNTIYF; DNA: TGTGCCAGCAGTTTTTCGGGGGCCGTTCGTACTGGAAACACCATATATTTT
size: .; J: TRBJ2-5; V: TRBV2; D: .; CDR3: CASSGTDQETQYF; DNA: TGTGCCAGCAGTGGAACAGACCAAGAGACCCAGTACTTC
size: few; J: TRBJ1-3; V: TRBV9; D: TRBD1; CDR3: CASSVGTGTGNTIYF; DNA: TGTGCCAGCAGCGTCGGGACAGGGACCGGAAACACCATATATTTT
size: .; J: TRBJ2-5; V: TRBV19; D: .; CDR3: CASSLLTPGGLEETQYF; DNA: TGTGCCAGTAGTCTTCTAACCCCCGGAGGGCTGGAAGAGACCCAGTACTTC
size: few; J: TRBJ1-1; V: TRBV10-3; D: .; CDR3: CAIGRDNEAFF; DNA: TGTGCCATCGGAAGGGACAATGAAGCTTTCTTT
size: .; J: TRBJ2-5; V: TRBV7-2; D: .; CDR3: CASSLVRRETQYF; DNA: TGTGCCAGCAGCTTAGTTCGCCGGGAGACCCAGTACTTC
size: once; J: TRBJ2-1; V: TRBV15; D: .; CDR3: CATSREVRENEQFF; DNA: TGTGCCACCAGCAGAGAGGTTCGGGAGAATGAGCAGTTCTTC
size: .; J: TRBJ1-1; V: TRBV20-1; D: .; CDR3: CSARRRVEAFF; DNA: TGCAGTGCTAGAAGACGGGTGGAAGCTTTCTTT
size: .; J: TRBJ1-2; V: TRBV7-8; D: TRBD1; CDR3: CASSQHWDRVDYGYTF; DNA: TGTGCCAGCAGCCAACACTGGGACAGGGTTGACTATGGCTACACCTTC
size: .; J: TRBJ1-1; V: TRBV9; D: .; CDR3: CASSVGGGSNTEAFF; DNA: TGTGCCAGCAGCGTAGGGGGGGGGTCGAACACTGAAGCTTTCTTT